This T cell receptor beta chain stems from a study of T-cell memory formation after mild COVID-19. Using its own MiXCR run on the 5' RACE reads, TCRdb lists one record per CDR3 protein. In the table there are under 600,000 distinct CDR3 sequences, 20% to 25% of which are singletons. With 5 bases clipped from V and 9 bases from J, the junction kept 9 bases outside the gene matches. Germline CDR1 reads SGHVS; CDR2 reads FQNEAQ. The CDR3 has 16 residues. The chain links TRBV7-8 to TRBJ2-1; 14 nucleotides agree with TRBD2. The sequenced sample was PBMCs or a T cell subset sorted from them (not recorded which). The clonotype comes from an adult woman who had mild COVID-19 (a few samples of this study predate the infection). Cell type and time point are not known. The DNA for the CDR3 is TGTGCCAGCAGCACAGAACCGGGACTAGCGGGAGTTGAGCAGTTCTTC. Residues: CASSTEPGLAGVEQFF.